Listed below are T cell receptor beta chains from one sample, sequenced in a study of cytomegalovirus exposure and HLA in healthy donors. Sequenced by immunoSEQ multiplex PCR; TCRdb stores in-frame clones only, minus some. The data contain over 100,000 clones, about two thirds of them singletons. The specimen sequenced was PBMCs. These receptors were taken from a woman between 40 and 55 years old in good health and CMV-seronegative. CDR3s include the opening cysteine and the closing phenylalanine or tryptophan. A D gene is named only where the DNA matches it firmly. The size of a clone is reported for some rows only, either as once, few or many, or as a class for expanded clones.

J: TRBJ2-5; size: few; V: TRBV9; D: TRBD1; CDR3: CASSGGQGQETQYF; DNA: TGTGCCAGCAGCGGGGGACAGGGGCAAGAGACCCAGTACTTC
J: TRBJ1-1; size: NA; V: TRBV10-3; D: TRBD1; CDR3: CAISGGQYNTEAFF; DNA: TGTGCCATCAGTGGGGGACAGTATAACACTGAAGCTTTCTTT
J: TRBJ2-5; size: NA; V: TRBV5-6; D: TRBD2; CDR3: CASSKKGLAGAETQYF; DNA: TGTGCCAGCAGCAAAAAAGGACTAGCGGGGGCTGAGACCCAGTACTTC
J: TRBJ1-4; size: few; V: TRBV6-5; D: NA; CDR3: CASSSSGSGWFF; DNA: TGTGCCAGCAGTTCATCAGGGTCGGGTTGGTTTTTT
J: TRBJ2-5; size: NA; V: TRBV4-3; D: NA; CDR3: CASSQDGQSGWDQYF; DNA: TGCGCCAGCAGCCAAGATGGTCAGTCAGGGTGGGACCAGTACTTC
J: TRBJ2-1; size: few; V: TRBV7-2; D: NA; CDR3: CASSPESGLEQFF; DNA: TGTGCCAGCAGCCCCGAAAGTGGGCTTGAGCAGTTCTTC
J: TRBJ1-1; size: NA; V: TRBV7-2; D: NA; CDR3: CASSSVFMNTEAFF; DNA: TGTGCCAGCAGTTCGGTCTTCATGAACACTGAAGCTTTCTTT
J: TRBJ1-5; size: NA; V: TRBV19; D: NA; CDR3: CASSIPGPYQPQHF; DNA: TGTGCCAGTAGTATCCCGGGTCCCTATCAGCCCCAGCATTTT
J: TRBJ2-1; size: NA; V: TRBV6-1; D: TRBD2; CDR3: CASSEPKRGGNEQFF; DNA: TGTGCCAGCAGTGAACCCAAGCGGGGGGGTAATGAGCAGTTCTTC
J: TRBJ1-3; size: NA; V: TRBV5-8; D: NA; CDR3: CASSPGEGHARGNTIYF; DNA: TGTGCCAGCAGCCCGGGGGAGGGCCATGCGCGGGGAAACACCATATATTTT